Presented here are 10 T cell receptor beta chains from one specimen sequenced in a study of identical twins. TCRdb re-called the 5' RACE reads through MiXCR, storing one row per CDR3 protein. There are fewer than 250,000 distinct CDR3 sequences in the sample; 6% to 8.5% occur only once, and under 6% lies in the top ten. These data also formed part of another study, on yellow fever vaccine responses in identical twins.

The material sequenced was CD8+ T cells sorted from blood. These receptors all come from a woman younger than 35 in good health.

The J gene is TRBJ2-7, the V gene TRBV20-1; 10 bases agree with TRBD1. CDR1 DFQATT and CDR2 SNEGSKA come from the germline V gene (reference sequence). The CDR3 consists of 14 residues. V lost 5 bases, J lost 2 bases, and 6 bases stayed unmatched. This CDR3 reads CSAPGTGDTYEQYF. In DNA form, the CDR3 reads TGCAGTGCTCCCGGGACAGGGGACACCTACGAGCAGTACTTC.

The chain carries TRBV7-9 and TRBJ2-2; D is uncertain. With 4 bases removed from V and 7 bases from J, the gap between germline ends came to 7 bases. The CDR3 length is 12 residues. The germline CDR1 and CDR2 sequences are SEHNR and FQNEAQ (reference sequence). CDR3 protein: CASSSDGGELFF. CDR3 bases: TGTGCCAGCAGCTCGGACGGCGGGGAGCTGTTTTTT.

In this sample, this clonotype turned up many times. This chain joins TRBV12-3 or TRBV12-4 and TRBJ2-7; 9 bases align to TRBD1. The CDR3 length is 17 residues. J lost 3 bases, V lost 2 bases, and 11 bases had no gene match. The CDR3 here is CASSLKVGQGKGYEQYV. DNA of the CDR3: TGTGCCAGCAGTTTAAAAGTCGGACAGGGGAAGGGCTACGAGCAGTACGTC.

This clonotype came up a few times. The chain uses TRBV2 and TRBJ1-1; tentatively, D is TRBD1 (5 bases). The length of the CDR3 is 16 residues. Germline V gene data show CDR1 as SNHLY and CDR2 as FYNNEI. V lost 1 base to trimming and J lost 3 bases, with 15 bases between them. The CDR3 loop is CASSEVAGRIDTEAFF. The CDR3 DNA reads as TGTGCCAGCAGTGAAGTTGCAGGGCGAATAGACACTGAAGCTTTCTTT.

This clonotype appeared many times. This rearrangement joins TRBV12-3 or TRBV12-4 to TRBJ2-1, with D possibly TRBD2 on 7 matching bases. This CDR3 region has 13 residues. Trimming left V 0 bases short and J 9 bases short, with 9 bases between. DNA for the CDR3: TGTGCCAGCAGTTTAGCGGGGGGGCCTGAGCAGTTCTTC. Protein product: CASSLAGGPEQFF.

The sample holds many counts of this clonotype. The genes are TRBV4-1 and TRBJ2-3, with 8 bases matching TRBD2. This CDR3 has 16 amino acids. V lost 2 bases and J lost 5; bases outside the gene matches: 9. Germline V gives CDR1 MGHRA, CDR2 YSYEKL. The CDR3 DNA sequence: TGCGCCAGCAGCCAAAAAGCGGGAGTAGTTGGAGATACGCAGTATTTT. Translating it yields CASSQKAGVVGDTQYF.

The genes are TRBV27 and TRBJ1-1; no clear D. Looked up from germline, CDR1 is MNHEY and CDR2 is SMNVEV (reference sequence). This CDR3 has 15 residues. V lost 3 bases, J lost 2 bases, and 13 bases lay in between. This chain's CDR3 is CASSFLPPGNTEAFF. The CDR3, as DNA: TGTGCCAGCAGTTTTCTTCCCCCGGGTAACACTGAAGCTTTCTTT.

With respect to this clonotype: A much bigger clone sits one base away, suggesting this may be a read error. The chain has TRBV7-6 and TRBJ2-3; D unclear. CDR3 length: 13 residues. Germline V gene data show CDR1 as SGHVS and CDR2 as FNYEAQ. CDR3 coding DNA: TGTGCCAGCAGCTGGAGTAGCACAGATATGCAGTATTTT. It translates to CASSWSSTDMQYF.

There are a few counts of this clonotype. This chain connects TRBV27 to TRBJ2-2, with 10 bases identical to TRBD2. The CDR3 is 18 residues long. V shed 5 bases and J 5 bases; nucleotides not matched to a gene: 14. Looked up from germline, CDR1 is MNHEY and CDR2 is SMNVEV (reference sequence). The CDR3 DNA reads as TGTGCCAGCAGTCCGCCGAGACTAGCGGGTCGAGGGACCGGGGAGCTGTTTTTT. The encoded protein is CASSPPRLAGRGTGELFF.

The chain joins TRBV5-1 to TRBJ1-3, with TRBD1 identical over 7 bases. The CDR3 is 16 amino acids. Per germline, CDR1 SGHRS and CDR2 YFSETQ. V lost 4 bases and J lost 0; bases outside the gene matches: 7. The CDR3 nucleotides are TGCGCCAGCAGCATGCGGACAGGTTACTCTGGAAACACCATATATTTT. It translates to CASSMRTGYSGNTIYF. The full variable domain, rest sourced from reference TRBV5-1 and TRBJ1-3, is KAGVTQTPRYLIKTRGQQVTLSCSPISGHRSVSWYQQTPGQGLQFLFEYFSETQRNKGNFPGRFSGRQFSNSRSEMNVSTLELGDSALYLCASSMRTGYSGNTIYFGEGSWLTVV.